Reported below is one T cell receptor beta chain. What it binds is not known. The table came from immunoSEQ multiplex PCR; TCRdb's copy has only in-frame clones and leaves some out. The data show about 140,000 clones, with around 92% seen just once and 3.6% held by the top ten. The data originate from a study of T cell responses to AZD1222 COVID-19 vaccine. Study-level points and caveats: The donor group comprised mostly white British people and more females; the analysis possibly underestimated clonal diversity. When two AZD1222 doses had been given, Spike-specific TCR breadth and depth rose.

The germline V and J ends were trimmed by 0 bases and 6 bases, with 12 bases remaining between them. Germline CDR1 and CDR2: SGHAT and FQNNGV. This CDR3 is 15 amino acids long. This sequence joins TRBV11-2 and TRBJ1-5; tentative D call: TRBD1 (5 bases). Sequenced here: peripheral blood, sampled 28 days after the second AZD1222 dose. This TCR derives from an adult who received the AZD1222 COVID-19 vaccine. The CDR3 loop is CASSLDTGVGQPQHF. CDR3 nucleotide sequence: TGTGCCAGCAGCTTAGACACGGGGGTTGGTCAGCCCCAGCATTTT.